The 8 T cell receptor beta chains given below trace back to one sample, sequenced in a study of T cells in Graves' hyperthyroidism and ophthalmopathy (dated by TCRdb to about 2019). Preparation of the library involved multiplex PCR. Sequencer: Illumina HiSeq 2000. Amplification of TCR beta CDR3 regions was carried out from RNA transcripts. The first round of RT-PCR for the TCR CDR3 was performed with the HTBI primer set and the Qiagen OneStep RT-PCR kit. TCRdb trimmed public reads at Q25 via fastp, called clones via MiXCR and kept in-frame beta chains. Identical CDR3 protein sequences are pooled into one entry, listed with their most common genes and DNA. The sample profile shows some 500,000 distinct CDR3 sequences; around 15% of them were found once. The ten largest clones take up over 15% of the sample. The source material was blood. The receptors shown here come from a woman under 30 with Graves' hyperthyroidism.

J is TRBJ1-4 and V is TRBV5-5, with D unresolved. The V gene lost 0 bases and the J gene lost 4 bases, with 10 bases spanning the gap. Germline CDR1 is SGHKS and CDR2 is YYEKEE (reference sequence). The CDR3 is made up of 15 amino acids. CDR3 residues: CASSLVGSFNEKLFF. The CDR3 DNA reads TGTGCCAGCAGCTTGGTTGGCAGCTTTAATGAAAAACTGTTTTTT.

The genes are TRBV6-6 and TRBJ2-3, with D perhaps matching TRBD1 or TRBD2 (5 bases each). Germline-derived CDR1 and CDR2 are MNHNY and SVGAGI (reference sequence). V was pared by 2 bases and J by 9 bases, with 15 bases between. The CDR3 loop spans 14 amino acids. The CDR3 loop is CASSYSRDEGTQYF. CDR3 DNA sequence: TGTGCCAGCAGTTACAGCAGGGACGAGGGGACGCAGTATTTT.

The chain recombines TRBV5-1 with TRBJ2-5; a possible D gene is TRBD2 (6 bases). This CDR3 comprises 14 residues. Trimming took 4 bases from V and 1 from J, leaving 11 bases between them. Germline CDR1 reads SGHRS; CDR2 reads YFSETQ. The CDR3 sequence is CASSRGGTQETQYF. DNA of the CDR3: TGCGCCAGCAGCCGGGGAGGAACCCAAGAGACCCAGTACTTC.

There are many counts of this clonotype. This chain connects TRBV20-1 to TRBJ2-7; D not certain. The CDR3 spans 15 residues. Trimming removed 4 bases from V and 0 bases from J, with 16 bases in between. CDR1 and CDR2 (germline): DFQATT, SNEGSKA (reference sequence). The CDR3 loop is CSATPETRSSYEQYF. The CDR3 coding sequence is TGCAGTGCTACCCCCGAGACACGGAGCTCCTACGAGCAGTACTTC.

This clonotype was observed many times. V and J are TRBV12-3 or TRBV12-4 and TRBJ1-6; the D is unclear. The CDR3 has 14 amino acids. V lost 3 bases to trimming and J lost 8 bases, with 11 bases between them. CDR3 loop: CASSFGQDDSPLHF. CDR3 nucleotide sequence: TGTGCCAGCAGTTTCGGGCAGGACGATTCACCCCTCCACTTT.

This clonotype has a count of ten or more. This chain joins TRBV10-3 and TRBJ2-5; TRBD2 might be the D (6 bases). Between the trimmed V and J ends, which lost 3 bases and 1 base, there was a span of 15 bases. The CDR3 is 16 amino acids. Germline values: CDR1 ENHRY, CDR2 SYGVKD. CDR3 sequence (DNA): TGTGCCATCAGTGATAGCCGTGGGGGGATCCAAGAGACCCAGTACTTC. This codes for CAISDSRGGIQETQYF.

The sample holds many counts of this clonotype. The chain links TRBV20-1 to TRBJ2-3; D is possibly TRBD1 (7 bases). Trimming cost V 5 bases and J 8 bases, with 14 bases left between them. Germline-derived CDR1 and CDR2 are DFQATT and SNEGSKA (reference sequence). The CDR3 runs 12 residues. The CDR3 DNA reads TGCAGTGCTCGAGGGGGCGGGACTACGCAGTATTTT. It codes for CSARGGGTTQYF.

This clonotype was detected only a few times. The chain combines TRBV15 with TRBJ2-1; tentatively, D is TRBD2 (6 bases). The CDR3 is made up of 17 amino acids. CDR1 is LNHNV and CDR2 is YYDKDF in the germline V gene (reference sequence). Deletions cut 4 bases from V and 2 bases from J, with 18 bases between. The CDR3 loop reads CATSKDPGGATYNEQFF. The CDR3 nucleotides read TGTGCCACCAGCAAAGATCCCGGGGGAGCCACCTACAATGAGCAGTTCTTC.